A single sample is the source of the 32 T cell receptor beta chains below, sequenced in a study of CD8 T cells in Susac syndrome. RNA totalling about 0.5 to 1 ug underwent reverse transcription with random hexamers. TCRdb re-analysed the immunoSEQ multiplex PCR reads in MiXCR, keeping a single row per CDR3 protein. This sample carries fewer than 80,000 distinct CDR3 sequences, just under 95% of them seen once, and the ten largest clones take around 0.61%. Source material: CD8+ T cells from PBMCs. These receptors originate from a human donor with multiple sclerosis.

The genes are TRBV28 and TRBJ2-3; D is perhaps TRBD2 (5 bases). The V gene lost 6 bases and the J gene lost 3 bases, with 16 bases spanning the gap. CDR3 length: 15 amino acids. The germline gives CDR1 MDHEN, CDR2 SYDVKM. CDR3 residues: CASRLLSLATDTQYF. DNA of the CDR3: TGTGCCAGCAGGTTGCTTAGCCTAGCTACAGATACGCAGTATTTT.

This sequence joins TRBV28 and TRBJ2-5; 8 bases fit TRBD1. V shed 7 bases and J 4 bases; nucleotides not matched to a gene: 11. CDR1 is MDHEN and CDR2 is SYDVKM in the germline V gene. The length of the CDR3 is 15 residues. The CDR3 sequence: CASTSGQGAVETQYF. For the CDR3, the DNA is TGTGCCAGCACTTCAGGGCAGGGGGCCGTAGAGACCCAGTACTTC.

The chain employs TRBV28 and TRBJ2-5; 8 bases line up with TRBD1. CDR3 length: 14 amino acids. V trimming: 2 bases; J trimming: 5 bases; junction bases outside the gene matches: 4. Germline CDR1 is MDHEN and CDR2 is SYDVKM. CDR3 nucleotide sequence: TGTGCCAGCAGTTTAGACAGGGGTTTGGAGACCCAGTACTTC. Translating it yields CASSLDRGLETQYF.

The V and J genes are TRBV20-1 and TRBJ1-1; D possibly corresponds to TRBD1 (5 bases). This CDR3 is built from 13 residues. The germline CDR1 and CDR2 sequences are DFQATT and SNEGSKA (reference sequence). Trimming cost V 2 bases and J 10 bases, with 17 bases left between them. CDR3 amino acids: CSARTRDSLGAFF. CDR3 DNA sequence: TGCAGTGCTAGAACCAGGGATTCTCTAGGAGCTTTCTTT.

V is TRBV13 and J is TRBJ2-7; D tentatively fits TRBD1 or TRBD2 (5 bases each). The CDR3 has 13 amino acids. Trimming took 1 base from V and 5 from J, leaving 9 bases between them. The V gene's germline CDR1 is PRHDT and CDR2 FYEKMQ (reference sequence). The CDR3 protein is CASSLEGRDEQYF. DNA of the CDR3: TGTGCCAGCAGCTTAGAGGGACGTGACGAGCAGTACTTC.

As DNA, the CDR3 is TGTGCCAGCAGCACGTGGGGGGCTGAGGAGCAGTACTTC. This translates into CASSTWGAEEQYF. The chain joins TRBV6-1 to TRBJ2-7; perhaps D is TRBD1 or TRBD2 (6 bases each). V shed 6 bases and J shed 7 bases, with 16 bases lying between them. CDR3 length: 13 amino acids. CDR1 MNHNS and CDR2 SASEGT come from the germline V gene.

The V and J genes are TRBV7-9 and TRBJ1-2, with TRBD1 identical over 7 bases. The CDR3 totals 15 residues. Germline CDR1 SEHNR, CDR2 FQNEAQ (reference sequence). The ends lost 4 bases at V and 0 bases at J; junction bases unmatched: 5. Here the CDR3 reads CASSSTDRTNYGYTF. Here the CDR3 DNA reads TGTGCCAGCAGCTCGACGGACAGGACTAACTATGGCTACACCTTC.

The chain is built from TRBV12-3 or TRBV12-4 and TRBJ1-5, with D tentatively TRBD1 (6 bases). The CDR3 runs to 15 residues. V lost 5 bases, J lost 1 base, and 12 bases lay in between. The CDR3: CASSPEGGSNQPQHF. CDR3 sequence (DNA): TGTGCCAGCAGTCCAGAGGGGGGAAGCAATCAGCCCCAGCATTTT.

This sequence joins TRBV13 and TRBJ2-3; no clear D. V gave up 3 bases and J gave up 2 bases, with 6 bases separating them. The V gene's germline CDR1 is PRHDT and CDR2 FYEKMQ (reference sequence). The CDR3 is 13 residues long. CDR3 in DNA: TGTGCCAGCAGCTTCGAGAACACAGATACGCAGTATTTT. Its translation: CASSFENTDTQYF.

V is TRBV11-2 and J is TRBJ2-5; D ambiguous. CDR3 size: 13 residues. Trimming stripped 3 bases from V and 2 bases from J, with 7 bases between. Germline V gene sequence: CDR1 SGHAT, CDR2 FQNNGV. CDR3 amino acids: CASSFGDQETQYF. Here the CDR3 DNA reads TGTGCCAGCAGCTTTGGGGATCAAGAGACCCAGTACTTC. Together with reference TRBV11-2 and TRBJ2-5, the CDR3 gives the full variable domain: EAGVAQSPRYKIIEKRQSVAFWCNPISGHATLYWYQQILGQGPKLLIQFQNNGVVDDSQLPKDRFSAERLKGVDSTLKIQPAKLEDSAVYLCASSFGDQETQYFGPGTRLLVL.

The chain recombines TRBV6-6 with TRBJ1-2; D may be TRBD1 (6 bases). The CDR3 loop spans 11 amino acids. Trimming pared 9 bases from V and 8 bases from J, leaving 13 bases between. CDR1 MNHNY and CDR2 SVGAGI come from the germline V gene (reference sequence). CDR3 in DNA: TGTGCCAGTCAAACAGGGCCCGGCTACACCTTC. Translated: CASQTGPGYTF.

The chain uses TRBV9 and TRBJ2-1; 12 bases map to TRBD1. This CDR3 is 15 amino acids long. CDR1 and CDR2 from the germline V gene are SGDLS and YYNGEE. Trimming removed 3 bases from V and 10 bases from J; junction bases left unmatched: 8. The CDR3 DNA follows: TGTGCCAGCAGCGCCTCGGGACAGGGGGCAGCCGAGCAGTTCTTC. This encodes CASSASGQGAAEQFF.

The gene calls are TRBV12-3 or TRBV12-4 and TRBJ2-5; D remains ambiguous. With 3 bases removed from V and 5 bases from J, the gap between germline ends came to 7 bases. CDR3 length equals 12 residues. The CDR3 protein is CASSLTAETQYF. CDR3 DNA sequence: TGTGCCAGCAGTTTGACGGCGGAGACCCAGTACTTC.

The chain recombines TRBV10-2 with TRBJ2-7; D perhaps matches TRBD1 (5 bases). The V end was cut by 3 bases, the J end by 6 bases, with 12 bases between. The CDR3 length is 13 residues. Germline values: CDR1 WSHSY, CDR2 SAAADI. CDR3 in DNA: TGCGCCAGCAGTGATTCAGGGATTGGCGAGCAGTACTTC. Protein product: CASSDSGIGEQYF.

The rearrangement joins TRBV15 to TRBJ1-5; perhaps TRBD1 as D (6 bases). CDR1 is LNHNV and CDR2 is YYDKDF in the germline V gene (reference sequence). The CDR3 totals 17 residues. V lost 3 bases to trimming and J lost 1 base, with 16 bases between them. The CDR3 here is CATSSPPPGQSNQPQHF. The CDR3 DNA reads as TGTGCCACCAGCAGCCCTCCCCCCGGACAGAGCAATCAGCCCCAGCATTTT. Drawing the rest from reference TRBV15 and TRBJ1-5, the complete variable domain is DAMVIQNPRYQVTQFGKPVTLSCSQTLNHNVMYWYQQKSSQAPKLLFHYYDKDFNNEADTPDNFQSRRPNTSFCFLDIRSPGLGDTAMYLCATSSPPPGQSNQPQHFGDGTRLSIL.

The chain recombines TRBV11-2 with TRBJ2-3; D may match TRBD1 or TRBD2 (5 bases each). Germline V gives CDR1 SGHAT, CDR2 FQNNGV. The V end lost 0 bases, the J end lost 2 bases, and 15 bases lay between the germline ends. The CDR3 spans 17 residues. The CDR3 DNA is TGTGCCAGCAGCTTAGATGGGGGTGGGAGTGCCACAGATACGCAGTATTTT. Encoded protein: CASSLDGGGSATDTQYF.

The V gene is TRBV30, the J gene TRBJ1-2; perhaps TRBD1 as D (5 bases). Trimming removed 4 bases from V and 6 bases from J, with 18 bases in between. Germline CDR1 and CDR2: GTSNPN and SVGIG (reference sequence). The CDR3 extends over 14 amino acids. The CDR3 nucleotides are TGTGCCTGGACCACGTCGAGGGGTCTCGATGGCTACACCTTC. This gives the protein CAWTTSRGLDGYTF.

The CDR3 DNA reads as TGTGCCAGCGGCCCGGGACTGTACTCCTACAATGAGCAGTTCTTC. This encodes CASGPGLYSYNEQFF. The chain is built from TRBV7-2 and TRBJ2-1; weak D call: TRBD2 (6 bases). The CDR3 extends over 15 amino acids. Germline assignment: CDR1 SGHTA and CDR2 FQGNSA. Trimming removed 8 bases at V and 0 bases at J, with 14 bases between.

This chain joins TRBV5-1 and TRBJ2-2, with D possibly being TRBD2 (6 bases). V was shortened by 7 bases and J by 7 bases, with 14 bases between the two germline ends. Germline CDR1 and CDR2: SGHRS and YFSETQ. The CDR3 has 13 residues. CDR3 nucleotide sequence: TGCGCCAGCGGCGGGGATGGGAACGGGGAGCTGTTTTTT. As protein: CASGGDGNGELFF.

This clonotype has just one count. The CDR3 here is CASGTDLYGYTF. CDR3 nucleotides: TGTGCCAGCGGAACGGACCTCTATGGCTACACCTTC. This chain links TRBV27 with TRBJ1-2; D is ambiguous. V was shortened by 8 bases and J by 4 bases, with 11 bases between the two germline ends. This CDR3 contains 12 residues. Germline CDR1 MNHEY, CDR2 SMNVEV (reference sequence).

CDR3 bases: TGCAGCGTTGAGACGGGGGGGGCCGCTGAAGCTTTCTTT. It specifies CSVETGGAAEAFF. The rearrangement joins TRBV29-1 to TRBJ1-1, with D maybe TRBD1 (6 bases). With 3 bases removed from V and 6 bases from J, the gap between germline ends came to 14 bases. The CDR3 length is 13 residues. Germline V lookup: CDR1 SQVTM, CDR2 ANQGSEA.

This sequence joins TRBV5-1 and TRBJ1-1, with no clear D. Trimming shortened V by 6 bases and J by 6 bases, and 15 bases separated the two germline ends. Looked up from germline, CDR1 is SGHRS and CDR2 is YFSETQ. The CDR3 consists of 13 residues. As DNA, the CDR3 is TGCGCCAGCAAGTTGGGCGGTAGGGCTGAAGCTTTCTTT. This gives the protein CASKLGGRAEAFF.

The CDR3 spells CASSVSREGLNTGELFF. CDR3 nucleotide sequence: TGTGCCAGCAGTGTCTCGCGGGAGGGCCTAAACACCGGGGAGCTGTTTTTT. The chain employs TRBV2 and TRBJ2-2, with 9 bases lining up with TRBD2. CDR3 length equals 17 residues. The V gene's germline CDR1 is SNHLY and CDR2 FYNNEI. Losses at the gene ends were 4 bases for V and 2 bases for J; bases not matched to a gene: 8.

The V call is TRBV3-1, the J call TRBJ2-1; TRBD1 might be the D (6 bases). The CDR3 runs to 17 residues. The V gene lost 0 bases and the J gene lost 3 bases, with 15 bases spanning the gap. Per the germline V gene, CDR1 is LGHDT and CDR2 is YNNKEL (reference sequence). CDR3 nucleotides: TGTGCCAGCAGCCAAGATCGTTACAGGGCTCGCTACAATGAGCAGTTCTTC. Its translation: CASSQDRYRARYNEQFF.

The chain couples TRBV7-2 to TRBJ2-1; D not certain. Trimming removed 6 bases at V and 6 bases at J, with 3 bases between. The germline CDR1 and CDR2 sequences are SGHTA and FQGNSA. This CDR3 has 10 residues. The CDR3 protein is CASRGNEQFF. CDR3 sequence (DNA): TGTGCCAGCAGAGGCAATGAGCAGTTCTTC.

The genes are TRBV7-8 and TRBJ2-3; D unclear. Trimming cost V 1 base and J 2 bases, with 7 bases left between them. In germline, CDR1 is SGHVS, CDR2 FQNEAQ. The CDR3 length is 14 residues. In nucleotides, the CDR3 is TGTGCCAGCAGCTTAGGTACTACCACAGATACGCAGTATTTT. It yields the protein CASSLGTTTDTQYF. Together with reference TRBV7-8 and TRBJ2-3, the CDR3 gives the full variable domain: GAGVSQSPRYKVAKRGQDVALRCDPISGHVSLFWYQQALGQGPEFLTYFQNEAQLDKSGLPSDRFFAERPEGSVSTLKIQRTQQEDSAVYLCASSLGTTTDTQYFGPGTRLTVL.

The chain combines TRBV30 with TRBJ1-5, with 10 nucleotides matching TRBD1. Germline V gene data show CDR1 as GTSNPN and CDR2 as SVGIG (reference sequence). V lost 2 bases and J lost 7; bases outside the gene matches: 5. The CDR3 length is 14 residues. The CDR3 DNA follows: TGTGCCTGGAGTTCGGGACAGGGGCTGCAGCCCCAGCATTTT. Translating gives CAWSSGQGLQPQHF.

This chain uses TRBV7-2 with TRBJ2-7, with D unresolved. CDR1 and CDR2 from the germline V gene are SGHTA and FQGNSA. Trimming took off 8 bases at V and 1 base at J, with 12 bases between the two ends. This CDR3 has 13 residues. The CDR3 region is CASALAGSYEQYF. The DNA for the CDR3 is TGTGCCAGCGCCCTGGCCGGGTCCTACGAGCAGTACTTC.

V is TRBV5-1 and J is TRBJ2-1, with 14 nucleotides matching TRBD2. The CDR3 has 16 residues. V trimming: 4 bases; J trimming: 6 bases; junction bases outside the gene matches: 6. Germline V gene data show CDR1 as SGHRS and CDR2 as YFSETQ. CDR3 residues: CASSPEGLAGVNEQFF. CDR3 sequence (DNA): TGCGCCAGCAGCCCGGAGGGACTAGCGGGAGTCAATGAGCAGTTCTTC.

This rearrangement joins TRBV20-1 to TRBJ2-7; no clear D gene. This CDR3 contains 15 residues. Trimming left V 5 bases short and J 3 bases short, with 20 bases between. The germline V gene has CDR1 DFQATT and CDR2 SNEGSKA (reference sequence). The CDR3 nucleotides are TGCAGTGCTGGACCCGATGATGGCAGTAACTACGAGCAGTACTTC. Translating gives CSAGPDDGSNYEQYF.

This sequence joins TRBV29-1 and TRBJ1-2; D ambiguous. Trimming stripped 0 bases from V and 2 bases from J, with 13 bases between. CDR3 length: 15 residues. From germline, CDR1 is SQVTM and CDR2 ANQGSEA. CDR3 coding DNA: TGCAGCGTTGAAGATCCCGGCAGACCCAACTATGGCTACACCTTC. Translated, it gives CSVEDPGRPNYGYTF.

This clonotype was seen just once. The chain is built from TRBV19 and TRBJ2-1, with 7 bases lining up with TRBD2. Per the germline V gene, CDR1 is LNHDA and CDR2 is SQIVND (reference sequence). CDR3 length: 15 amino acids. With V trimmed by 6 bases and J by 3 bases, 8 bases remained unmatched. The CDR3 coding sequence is TGTGCCAGTAGCTTCGGGGGGAGCCTCTACAATGAGCAGTTCTTC. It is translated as CASSFGGSLYNEQFF. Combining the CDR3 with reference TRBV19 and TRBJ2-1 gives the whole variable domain DGGITQSPKYLFRKEGQNVTLSCEQNLNHDAMYWYRQDPGQGLRLIYYSQIVNDFQKGDIAEGYSVSREKKESFPLTVTSAQKNPTAFYLCASSFGGSLYNEQFFGPGTRLTVL.